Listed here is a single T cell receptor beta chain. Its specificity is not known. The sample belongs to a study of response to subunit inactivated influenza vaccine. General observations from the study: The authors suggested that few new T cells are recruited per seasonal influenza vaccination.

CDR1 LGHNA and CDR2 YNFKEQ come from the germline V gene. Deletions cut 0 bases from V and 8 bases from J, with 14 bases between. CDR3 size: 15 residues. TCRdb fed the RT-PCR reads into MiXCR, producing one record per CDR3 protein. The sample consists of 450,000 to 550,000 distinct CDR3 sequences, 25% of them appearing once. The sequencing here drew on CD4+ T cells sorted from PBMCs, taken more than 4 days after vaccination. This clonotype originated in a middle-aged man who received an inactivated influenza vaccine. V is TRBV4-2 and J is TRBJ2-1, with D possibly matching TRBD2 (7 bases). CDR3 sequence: CASSQEGGARDEQFF. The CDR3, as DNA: TGTGCCAGCAGCCAAGAGGGGGGGGCGCGGGATGAGCAGTTCTTC.